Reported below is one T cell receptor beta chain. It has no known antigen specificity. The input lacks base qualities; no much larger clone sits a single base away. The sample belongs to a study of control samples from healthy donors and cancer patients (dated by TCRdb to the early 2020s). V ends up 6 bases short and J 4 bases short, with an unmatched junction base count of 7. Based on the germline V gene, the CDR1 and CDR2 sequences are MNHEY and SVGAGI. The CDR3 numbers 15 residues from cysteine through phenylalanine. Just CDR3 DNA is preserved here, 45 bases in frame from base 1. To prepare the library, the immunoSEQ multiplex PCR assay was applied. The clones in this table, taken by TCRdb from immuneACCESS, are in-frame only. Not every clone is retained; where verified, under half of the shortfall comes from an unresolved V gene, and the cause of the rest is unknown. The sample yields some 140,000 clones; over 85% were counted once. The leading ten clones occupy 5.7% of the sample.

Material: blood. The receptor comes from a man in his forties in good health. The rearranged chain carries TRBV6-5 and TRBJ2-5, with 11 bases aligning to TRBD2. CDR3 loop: CASRATTSGGETQYF. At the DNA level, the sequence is TGTGCCAGCAGGGCCACTACTAGCGGGGGAGAGACCCAGTACTTC.